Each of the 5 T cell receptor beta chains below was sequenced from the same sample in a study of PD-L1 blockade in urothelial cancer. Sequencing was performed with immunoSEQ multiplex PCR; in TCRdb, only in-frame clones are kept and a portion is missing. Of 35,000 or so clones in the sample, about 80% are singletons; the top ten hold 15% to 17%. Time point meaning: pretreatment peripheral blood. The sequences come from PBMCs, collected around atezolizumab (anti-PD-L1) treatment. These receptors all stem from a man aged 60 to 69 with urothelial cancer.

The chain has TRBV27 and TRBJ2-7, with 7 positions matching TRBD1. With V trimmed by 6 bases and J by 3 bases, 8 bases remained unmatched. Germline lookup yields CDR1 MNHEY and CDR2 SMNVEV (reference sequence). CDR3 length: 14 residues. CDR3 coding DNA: TGTGCCAGCAGGACCGGGACAGTAAACTACGAGCAGTACTTC. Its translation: CASRTGTVNYEQYF.

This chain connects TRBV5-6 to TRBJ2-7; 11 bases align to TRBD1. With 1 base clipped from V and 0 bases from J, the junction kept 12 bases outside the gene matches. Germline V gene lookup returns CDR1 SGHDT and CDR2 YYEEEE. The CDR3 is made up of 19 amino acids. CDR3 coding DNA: TGTGCCAGCAGCTTGTTAAGGACAGGGGGCTTTCTATCCTCCTACGAGCAGTACTTC. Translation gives CASSLLRTGGFLSSYEQYF.

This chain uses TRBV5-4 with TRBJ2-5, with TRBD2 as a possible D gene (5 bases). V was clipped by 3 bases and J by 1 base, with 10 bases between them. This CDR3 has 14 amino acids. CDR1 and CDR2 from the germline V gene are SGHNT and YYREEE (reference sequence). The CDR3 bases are TGTGCCAGCAGCTCCAAGGGAGCCCAAGAGACCCAGTACTTC. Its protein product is CASSSKGAQETQYF.

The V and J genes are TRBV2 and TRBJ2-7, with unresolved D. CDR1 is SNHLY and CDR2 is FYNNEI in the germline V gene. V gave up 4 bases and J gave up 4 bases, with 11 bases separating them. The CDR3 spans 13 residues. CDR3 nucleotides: TGTGCCAGCAGTGCCTCAAGAGGATACGAGCAGTACTTC. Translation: CASSASRGYEQYF. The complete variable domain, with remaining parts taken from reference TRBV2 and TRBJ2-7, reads EPEVTQTPSHQVTQMGQEVILRCVPISNHLYFYWYRQILGQKVEFLVSFYNNEISEKSEIFDDQFSVERPDGSNFTLKIRSTKLEDSAMYFCASSASRGYEQYFGPGTRLTVT.

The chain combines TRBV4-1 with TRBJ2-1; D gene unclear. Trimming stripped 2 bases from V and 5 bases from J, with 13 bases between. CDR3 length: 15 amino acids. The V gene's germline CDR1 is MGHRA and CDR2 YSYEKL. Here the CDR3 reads CASSQTLASDNEQFF. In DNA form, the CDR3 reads TGCGCCAGCAGCCAAACATTGGCCTCAGACAATGAGCAGTTCTTC.